This T cell receptor (beta chain) was found in a study of shared clonotypes between healthy human individuals. CDR1 is MDHEN, CDR2 SYDVKM, per germline. Trimming cost V 5 bases and J 9 bases; bases outside gene matches: 15. The CDR3 runs 16 residues. TCRdb keeps only in-frame clones here, not all; method: immunoSEQ multiplex PCR. The data hold nearly 750,000 clones, with around 77% observed a single time. The TCR was taken from a woman in her 30s in good health. The sample was memory CD4+ T cells sorted from blood. Subset specified: CD45RA-negative fraction. The gene calls are TRBV28 and TRBJ1-1; 10 bases fit TRBD1. This CDR3 reads CASSPWTGGNYPQAFF. The CDR3 nucleotides are TGTGCCAGCAGTCCCTGGACAGGGGGAAACTACCCCCAAGCTTTCTTT.